These 30 T cell receptor beta chains came from one sample sequenced in a study of blood T cell repertoires in COVID-19. The table came from immunoSEQ multiplex PCR; TCRdb's copy has only in-frame clones and leaves some out. The table records a few hundred thousand clones, 87% of them present only once. Material: peripheral blood. The receptors derive from a young man with active or convalescent COVID-19.

This clone has more than one count but fewer than ten. This chain joins TRBV29-1 and TRBJ1-2; TRBD1 agrees at 7 bases. Germline CDR1 reads SQVTM; CDR2 reads ANQGSEA. This CDR3 contains 13 residues. J lost 5 bases, V lost 4 bases, and 7 bases had no gene match. This CDR3 is CSVVWQGGYGYTF. In nucleotides, the CDR3 is TGCAGCGTTGTGTGGCAGGGGGGATATGGCTACACCTTC.

The chain couples TRBV9 to TRBJ2-1; TRBD2 matches 8 bases. Germline V CDR1 and CDR2: SGDLS, YYNGEE. The CDR3 is 16 amino acids. J gave up 5 bases and V 3 bases, and 10 bases lay outside the gene matches. Here the CDR3 DNA reads TGTGCCAGCAGCGCCCCACGGAGCGGGAGCGACAATGAGCAGTTCTTC. Residues: CASSAPRSGSDNEQFF.

J is TRBJ1-1 and V is TRBV11-2; TRBD1 is a possible D gene (6 bases). V was pared by 5 bases and J by 1 base, with 11 bases between. CDR1 is SGHAT, CDR2 FQNNGV, per germline. The CDR3 length is 14 residues. The CDR3 reads CASSPRGANTEAFF. Here the CDR3 DNA reads TGTGCCAGCAGCCCTCGGGGGGCGAACACTGAAGCTTTCTTT.

As DNA, the CDR3 is TGCGCCAGCAGGGCCGGGAATTCACCCCTCCACTTT. This gives the protein CASRAGNSPLHF. The chain joins TRBV5-1 to TRBJ1-6; D remains unclear. This CDR3 is built from 12 residues. The germline V gene encodes CDR1 SGHRS and CDR2 YFSETQ. Trimming took off 5 bases at V and 7 bases at J, with 7 bases between the two ends.

This chain joins TRBV6-5 and TRBJ2-3; 7 positions match TRBD2. This CDR3 comprises 15 residues. From germline, CDR1 is MNHEY and CDR2 SVGAGI. The V gene end was trimmed by 0 bases and the J gene end by 1 base; junction bases not matched to a gene: 1. In nucleotides, the CDR3 is TGTGCCAGCAGTTACTCTCTAGCGGGCACAGATACGCAGTATTTT. Protein sequence: CASSYSLAGTDTQYF.

This chain connects TRBV10-1 to TRBJ1-2, with a possible D match to TRBD1 (5 bases). Looked up from germline, CDR1 is WNHNN and CDR2 is SYGVQD (reference sequence). V gave up 4 bases and J gave up 4 bases, with 10 bases separating them. The CDR3 is 13 residues long. As DNA, the CDR3 is TGCGCCAGCAGTGTCTCCAGGGTCTATGGCTACACCTTC. Protein sequence: CASSVSRVYGYTF.

The chain carries TRBV4-1 and TRBJ2-7, with 9 bases fitting TRBD1. This CDR3 contains 15 residues. In germline, CDR1 is MGHRA, CDR2 YSYEKL. The J segment lost 1 base and the V segment lost 5 bases, leaving 6 bases of the junction unmatched. The CDR3 sequence is CASSYGQGLSYEQYF. DNA for the CDR3: TGCGCCAGCAGCTATGGACAGGGGCTGTCCTACGAGCAGTACTTC.

The table lists this clone with a few counts. The chain combines TRBV28 with TRBJ2-2; TRBD2 aligns across 10 bases. The germline V gene encodes CDR1 MDHEN and CDR2 SYDVKM. The CDR3 length is 15 residues. V was pared by 8 bases and J by 7 bases, with 10 bases of the junction left unmatched. The CDR3 nucleotides are TGTGCCAGCGGCCAGCGGGAGGGTTTTGGCGGGGAGCTGTTTTTT. It codes for CASGQREGFGGELFF. Using reference TRBV28 and TRBJ2-2 for the parts outside the CDR3, the full variable domain is DVKVTQSSRYLVKRTGEKVFLECVQDMDHENMFWYRQDPGLGLRLIYFSYDVKMKEKGDIPEGYSVSREKKERFSLILESASTNQTSMYLCASGQREGFGGELFFGEGSRLTVL.

The rearrangement joins TRBV28 to TRBJ1-6; D is perhaps TRBD1 (6 bases). Germline lookup yields CDR1 MDHEN and CDR2 SYDVKM. The V gene lost 8 bases and the J gene lost 10 bases, with 12 bases spanning the gap. The CDR3 is 12 residues long. The CDR3 loop is CASGQPGSPLHF. The DNA of the CDR3 is TGTGCCAGCGGACAGCCGGGGTCACCCCTCCACTTT.

The chain employs TRBV19 and TRBJ2-1; TRBD2 matches at 10 bases. The CDR3 has 15 residues. The V and J ends lost 6 bases and 6 bases, in that order; junction bases with no gene match: 8. Per germline, CDR1 LNHDA and CDR2 SQIVND (reference sequence). The CDR3 is CASRPSGRASNEQFF. For the CDR3, the DNA is TGTGCCAGTAGGCCCAGCGGGAGGGCCTCCAATGAGCAGTTCTTC.

The chain couples TRBV14 to TRBJ2-7; maybe TRBD1 (6 bases). Deletions cut 4 bases from V and 7 bases from J, with 20 bases between. Germline CDR1 reads SGHDN; CDR2 reads FVKESK. CDR3 length: 15 residues. The CDR3 region has the DNA TGTGCCAGCAGCCGACGTCCAGGGGAATTTGGGGAGCAGTACTTC. This translates into CASSRRPGEFGEQYF.

This chain uses TRBV5-1 with TRBJ2-5; D is unclear. Germline CDR1 SGHRS, CDR2 YFSETQ. The CDR3 is 13 residues long. Trimming pared 0 bases from V and 2 bases from J, leaving 5 bases between. CDR3 residues: CASSLDKQETQYF. The CDR3 nucleotides read TGCGCCAGCAGCTTGGACAAACAAGAGACCCAGTACTTC.

The genes are TRBV29-1 and TRBJ1-1; 12 nucleotides line up with TRBD1. The germline V gene encodes CDR1 SQVTM and CDR2 ANQGSEA. The J segment lost 7 bases and the V segment lost 6 bases, leaving 9 bases of the junction unmatched. The CDR3 has 14 amino acids. DNA for the CDR3: TGCAGCGTCGCATCTGGGACAGGGGGCTTTGAAGCTTTCTTT. It codes for CSVASGTGGFEAFF.

The chain recombines TRBV3-1 (or the pseudogene TRBV3-2) with TRBJ1-4; the D gene is possibly TRBD1 (5 bases). The V gene lost 3 bases and the J gene lost 3 bases, with 11 bases spanning the gap. Looked up from germline, CDR1 is LGHDT and CDR2 is YNNKEL (reference sequence). This CDR3 has 15 amino acids. DNA for the CDR3: TGTGCCAGCAGCCAGGCCTGGGGCTCTAATGAAAAACTGTTTTTT. This translates into CASSQAWGSNEKLFF.

CDR3 protein: CASSVGGQGLNTIYF. The CDR3 region has the DNA TGTGCCAGCAGCGTAGGGGGACAGGGTCTGAACACCATATATTTT. This rearrangement joins TRBV9 to TRBJ1-3; the match to TRBD1 covers 9 bases. Germline assignment: CDR1 SGDLS and CDR2 YYNGEE. The CDR3 spans 15 residues. V was pared by 0 bases and J by 7 bases, with 5 bases of the junction left unmatched.

The sample holds one count of this clone. The CDR3 DNA sequence: TGTGCCAGCAGTTATCCCGAGACAGGCACCTACGAGCAGTACTTC. Its translation is CASSYPETGTYEQYF. The rearrangement joins TRBV6-9 to TRBJ2-7; perhaps TRBD1 as D (6 bases). V was clipped by 2 bases and J by 2 bases, with 13 bases between them. Germline CDR1 and CDR2: MNHGY and SVAAGI. CDR3 length equals 15 residues.

J is TRBJ2-1 and V is TRBV27; TRBD2 matches 10 bases. This CDR3 region has 18 residues. The trim removed 4 bases at V and 0 bases at J, leaving 9 bases unmatched. Germline V gene sequence: CDR1 MNHEY, CDR2 SMNVEV (reference sequence). The CDR3 coding sequence is TGTGCCAGCAGTTGGGCTAGCGGGGGTCTGAGCTCCTACAATGAGCAGTTCTTC. Protein product: CASSWASGGLSSYNEQFF.

The rearrangement uses TRBV6-5 and TRBJ2-2, with 10 bases lining up with TRBD2. Germline CDR1 and CDR2: MNHEY and SVGAGI. The CDR3 runs 15 residues. Trimming removed 7 bases from V and 3 bases from J; junction bases left unmatched: 5. The CDR3: CASIRTSGYTGELFF. CDR3 DNA sequence: TGTGCCAGCATTCGGACTAGCGGTTACACCGGGGAGCTGTTTTTT.

J is TRBJ2-2 and V is TRBV3-1 (or the pseudogene TRBV3-2), with 8 nucleotides matching TRBD1. The V and J ends lost 5 bases and 5 bases, in that order; junction bases with no gene match: 7. The germline CDR1 and CDR2 sequences are LGHDT and YNNKEL (reference sequence). CDR3 length equals 15 residues. The CDR3 DNA reads as TGTGCCAGCAGCTACGACAGGGGAGGTACCGGGGAGCTGTTTTTT. It yields the protein CASSYDRGGTGELFF.

This rearrangement joins TRBV6-9 to TRBJ1-6, with a weak D call TRBD1 (6 bases). The V end was cut by 7 bases, the J end by 6 bases, with 19 bases between. Germline values: CDR1 MNHGY, CDR2 SVAAGI. The CDR3 contains 16 residues. DNA for the CDR3: TGTGCCAGCATTCTAACCAAACAGGGTTTTAATTCACCCCTCCACTTT. Translated: CASILTKQGFNSPLHF.

This chain connects TRBV28 to TRBJ2-7; D perhaps matches TRBD2 (6 bases). With 5 bases removed from V and 0 bases from J, the gap between germline ends came to 20 bases. CDR1 is MDHEN, CDR2 SYDVKM, per germline. The CDR3 loop spans 17 amino acids. CDR3 sequence: CASSPWGGRGSSYEQYF. CDR3 DNA sequence: TGTGCCAGCAGTCCATGGGGCGGACGGGGGAGCTCCTACGAGCAGTACTTC. The whole variable domain, remainder taken from reference TRBV28 and TRBJ2-7, is DVKVTQSSRYLVKRTGEKVFLECVQDMDHENMFWYRQDPGLGLRLIYFSYDVKMKEKGDIPEGYSVSREKKERFSLILESASTNQTSMYLCASSPWGGRGSSYEQYFGPGTRLTVT.

The J gene is TRBJ1-1, the V gene TRBV7-8, with 11 bases aligning to TRBD1. Germline V lookup: CDR1 SGHVS, CDR2 FQNEAQ. V lost 5 bases to trimming and J lost 11 bases; unmatched junction nucleotides: 19. This CDR3 has 17 amino acids. CDR3: CASSPSNIVGTGGEAFF. CDR3 nucleotide sequence: TGTGCCAGCAGCCCCTCTAACATTGTGGGGACAGGGGGGGAGGCTTTCTTT.

This sequence joins TRBV27 and TRBJ2-7; D unclear. CDR1 is MNHEY and CDR2 is SMNVEV in the germline V gene (reference sequence). This CDR3 spans 14 amino acids. The V and J ends lost 4 bases and 7 bases respectively, with 17 bases between them. The CDR3 sequence: CASSSTVSSLEQYF. As DNA, the CDR3 is TGTGCCAGCAGTTCGACTGTGTCCTCCCTGGAGCAGTACTTC.

This clone was found a few times. The chain links TRBV5-1 to TRBJ1-4, with TRBD1 identical over 7 bases. The CDR3 has 18 residues. V lost 3 bases to trimming and J lost 5 bases; unmatched junction nucleotides: 16. Per germline, CDR1 SGHRS and CDR2 YFSETQ. CDR3 region: CASSWRRTGEGGNEKLFF. CDR3 in DNA: TGCGCCAGCAGCTGGAGAAGGACAGGAGAAGGTGGGAATGAAAAACTGTTTTTT.

The chain combines TRBV7-2 with TRBJ1-1, with 8 bases that match TRBD1. The CDR3 runs to 14 residues. Germline V gene lookup returns CDR1 SGHTA and CDR2 FQGNSA. The V segment lost 5 bases and the J segment 5 bases; nucleotides outside the gene matches: 7. CDR3 sequence: CASSNGQGGTEAFF. The CDR3 DNA reads as TGTGCCAGCAGCAACGGACAGGGCGGGACTGAAGCTTTCTTT.

The chain carries TRBV7-9 and TRBJ1-1; 8 bases fit TRBD1. Germline V gene sequence: CDR1 SEHNR, CDR2 FQNEAQ (reference sequence). This CDR3 region has 16 residues. Trimming removed 5 bases from V and 0 bases from J; junction bases left unmatched: 8. CDR3 residues: CASSPRTGYMNTEAFF. DNA of the CDR3: TGTGCCAGCAGCCCTCGGACAGGGTACATGAACACTGAAGCTTTCTTT.

The chain is built from TRBV25-1 and TRBJ2-7; D is uncertain. The CDR3 has 11 amino acids. The V gene's germline CDR1 is MGHDK and CDR2 SYGVNS. V dropped 4 bases and J dropped 3 bases, with 4 bases sitting between them. CDR3 residues: CASSGHYEQYF. The CDR3 nucleotides read TGTGCCAGCAGTGGACACTACGAGCAGTACTTC.

The J gene is TRBJ1-1, the V gene TRBV29-1; TRBD1 matches 7 bases. The J segment lost 1 base and the V segment lost 1 base, leaving 6 bases of the junction unmatched. There are 15 residues in the CDR3. In germline, CDR1 is SQVTM, CDR2 ANQGSEA. CDR3 coding DNA: TGCAGCGTTGAAGGAAGGGGGCGCGGGAACACTGAAGCTTTCTTT. This sequence encodes CSVEGRGRGNTEAFF.

CDR3 sequence: CASSQEGTGVNQPQHF. In DNA, the CDR3 is TGCGCCAGCAGCCAAGAAGGGACAGGGGTGAATCAGCCCCAGCATTTT. This chain connects TRBV4-1 to TRBJ1-5, with TRBD1 matching 10 bases. The trim removed 0 bases at V and 4 bases at J, leaving 3 bases unmatched. Germline lookup yields CDR1 MGHRA and CDR2 YSYEKL. There are 16 residues in the CDR3.

The V and J genes are TRBV7-9 and TRBJ2-5; a possible D gene is TRBD2 (5 bases). Germline values: CDR1 SEHNR, CDR2 FQNEAQ (reference sequence). The V gene lost 4 bases and the J gene lost 3 bases, with 9 bases spanning the gap. The CDR3 sequence is 13 residues long. As DNA, the CDR3 is TGTGCCAGCAGCTCCGGGGAAAAAGAGACCCAGTACTTC. Protein: CASSSGEKETQYF.